This T cell receptor beta chain was documented in a study of blood T cell repertoires in COVID-19. The CDR3 is 17 residues long. CDR1 and CDR2 (germline): SGHTA, FQGNSA. Trimming shortened V by 1 base and J by 7 bases, and 20 bases separated the two germline ends. Profiling relied on immunoSEQ multiplex PCR, and the TCRdb table lists in-frame clones only, not all of them. The sample lists approximately 77,000 clones; 86% were seen once. J is TRBJ2-1 and V is TRBV7-2, with D possibly being TRBD2 (6 bases). The TCR was taken from a man in his thirties or forties with acute or convalescent COVID-19. Sequenced input: peripheral blood. CDR3 sequence reads: CASSLGRVGRPGNEQFF. For the CDR3, the DNA is TGTGCCAGCAGCTTAGGCAGGGTGGGGAGGCCCGGGAATGAGCAGTTCTTC. The full variable domain, completed using reference TRBV7-2 and TRBJ2-1, is GAGVSQSPSNKVTEKGKDVELRCDPISGHTALYWYRQSLGQGLEFLIYFQGNSAPDKSGLPSDRFSAERTGGSVSTLTIQRTQQEDSAVYLCASSLGRVGRPGNEQFFGPGTRLTVL.